These 6 T cell receptor beta chains share one sample of origin, sequenced in a study of glioma-infiltrating T cells after dendritic cell vaccination. TCRdb keeps only in-frame clones here, not all; method: immunoSEQ multiplex PCR. The sample includes 90,000 to 100,000 clones, approximately 80% of them seen just once. The sequences come from blood, collected before dendritic cell vaccination. Source of these receptors: a human donor with glioblastoma.

This clone occurred once. The chain recombines TRBV18 with TRBJ2-7; 8 bases fit TRBD1. V lost 6 bases and J lost 3; bases outside the gene matches: 10. This CDR3 region has 15 residues. Germline assignment: CDR1 KGHSH and CDR2 LQKENI. The CDR3 spells CASSRGQGSFYEQYF. The CDR3 DNA reads as TGTGCCAGCTCCCGCGGACAGGGATCCTTCTACGAGCAGTACTTC.

This clone came up once. This chain uses TRBV5-1 with TRBJ2-7; maybe TRBD2 (6 bases). The ends were cut back, 3 bases at V and 1 base at J, with 8 bases in the middle. The CDR3 is made up of 13 amino acids. The V gene's germline CDR1 is SGHRS and CDR2 YFSETQ. CDR3 amino acids: CASSWGESYEQYF. The DNA for the CDR3 is TGCGCCAGCAGCTGGGGGGAGTCCTACGAGCAGTACTTC.

This chain uses TRBV11-2 with TRBJ2-2; D is unclear. This CDR3 has 16 residues. Germline values: CDR1 SGHAT, CDR2 FQNNGV. V dropped 2 bases and J dropped 4 bases, with 14 bases sitting between them. CDR3 residues: CASSLSSSKFTGELFF. In nucleotides, the CDR3 is TGTGCCAGCAGCTTAAGTTCGTCTAAGTTCACCGGGGAGCTGTTTTTT. Together with reference TRBV11-2 and TRBJ2-2, the CDR3 gives the full variable domain: EAGVAQSPRYKIIEKRQSVAFWCNPISGHATLYWYQQILGQGPKLLIQFQNNGVVDDSQLPKDRFSAERLKGVDSTLKIQPAKLEDSAVYLCASSLSSSKFTGELFFGEGSRLTVL.

The CDR3 DNA reads as TGCGCCAGCAGCTTTCTTAGCGGGAGTACAGATACGCAGTATTTT. As protein: CASSFLSGSTDTQYF. V usage is TRBV5-1 and J usage is TRBJ2-3; 9 bases fit TRBD2. J lost 3 bases, V lost 2 bases, and 4 bases had no gene match. The germline gives CDR1 SGHRS, CDR2 YFSETQ. The CDR3 is 15 amino acids. Based on the CDR3 plus reference TRBV5-1 and TRBJ2-3, the full variable domain is KAGVTQTPRYLIKTRGQQVTLSCSPISGHRSVSWYQQTPGQGLQFLFEYFSETQRNKGNFPGRFSGRQFSNSRSEMNVSTLELGDSALYLCASSFLSGSTDTQYFGPGTRLTVL.

V gene TRBV27 combines with J gene TRBJ2-2; TRBD2 matches at 7 bases. The germline CDR1 and CDR2 sequences are MNHEY and SMNVEV (reference sequence). The CDR3 contains 14 residues. V was pared by 5 bases and J by 4 bases, with 4 bases of the junction left unmatched. As DNA, the CDR3 is TGTGCCAGCAGTCCTCCGGGGGGCACCGGGGAGCTGTTTTTT. This translates into CASSPPGGTGELFF.

In this sample, this clone turned up a few times. The CDR3 DNA reads TGTGCCATCAGTGGAGGCACCCTTTACACCGGGGAGCTGTTTTTT. Amino acids: CAISGGTLYTGELFF. The V call is TRBV10-3, the J call TRBJ2-2; D remains ambiguous. This CDR3 has 15 residues. Between the trimmed V and J ends, which lost 4 bases and 3 bases, there was a span of 12 bases. Germline CDR1 and CDR2: ENHRY and SYGVKD.